This T cell receptor beta chain was observed in a study of T cell responses to AZD1222 COVID-19 vaccine. Study-wide results and limits: The CD4 TCRs associated with vaccination extended across spike and predominated at 160-218 and 743-854. The donors showed a predominance of white British ancestry and of females, with possible underestimation of clonal diversity. Unmutated variant regions are reportedly targeted by nearly half of spike-specific TCRs.

As concerns this clone: Its matching antigen is unknown.

The CDR3 runs 14 residues. V lost 9 bases, J lost 4 bases, and 19 bases lay in between. Per germline, CDR1 KGHSH and CDR2 LQKENI. Assay: immunoSEQ multiplex PCR; the TCRdb copy retains only in-frame clones and omits some. The sample contains about 100,000 clones, about nine tenths of which appear only once. The clonotype originates from an adult in good health. Sequenced material: peripheral blood, taken on day 0 of AZD1222 vaccination. The chain recombines TRBV18 with TRBJ2-7; tentative D call: TRBD1 (6 bases). CDR3 in DNA: TGTGCCAGTCGATATGGACAGACTGAATACGAGCAGTACTTC. Amino acids: CASRYGQTEYEQYF.